Reported below is one TCR beta chain. The antigen it binds to is not known. Base qualities are not recorded, but no much larger clone differs from it by a single base. The CDR3 contains 15 residues, cysteine and phenylalanine counted. Only the CDR3 DNA is retained, 45 bases long and in frame from the first base. In the germline V gene, CDR1 corresponds to SNHLY and CDR2 to FYNNEI. A distance of 21 bases separates the germline ends of V and J, which lose 8 bases and 5 bases respectively. Using the deep immunoSEQ assay, TCR CDR3 regions were amplified from genomic DNA by multiplex PCR. Extracted genomic DNA from each cell subset was spread evenly across all wells of several immunoSEQ 96-well plates, with each plate serving as a replicate. Each replicate PCR for sorted subsets received 200 ng genomic DNA, equal to about 29,000 T cell genomes. Purified libraries were measured with a Qubit 3.0 fluorometer, size-checked on a Bioanalyzer 2100, and measured again with the KAPA Library Quantification kit. A separate single-read 150-cycle Illumina NextSeq 550 flow cell was used to sequence each immunoSEQ 96-well plate. Under the source paper's analysis protocol: Because the immunoSEQ output included only junctional sequences and no quality scores, the filtering could not be the same as the filtering used for full-length reads. Sequences were annotated with PyIR, a Python wrapper for IgBLAST v1.9, and V/J genes and CDR3 were assigned using IMGT germline references. Reads were removed for weak V/J assignments (E-value above 1e-6), missing CDR3, stop codons, out-of-frame junctions, or ambiguous translated residues. V3J clonotypes were defined as sequences sharing the same inferred V gene, J gene, and CDR3 amino acid sequence. Percentage overlap between repertoires was calculated by dividing the number of shared unique clonotypes by the size of the smaller repertoire. Three approaches were used to assess repertoire richness: RTK rarefaction, the Chao1 estimator, and Recon v2.1 estimates of unobserved clonotypes. OLGA was used to compute generation probabilities for all TCRbeta clonotypes that the gDNA method yielded from a handful of donors. TCRdb limited this immuneACCESS table to in-frame rearrangements with V and J called. A share of clones is missing; checked studies link under half to unresolved V genes, and the rest is unexplained. The V and J calls and the clone size are those of that table, but D and trimming were determined from the DNA. The sample has about 1.5 million clones on record, about 98% of them singletons. About 0.42% of the sample rests with the top ten.

Donors were healthy HIV-negative adults with no recently reported acute infections or vaccinations. Only Caucasian adults living in Nashville, Tennessee, USA were represented among the donors. CD4+ T cells were enriched by magnetic negative selection, after which naive cells were positively selected on CD45RA and the negative fraction was taken as the memory subset. Blood was collected by leukapheresis, and PBMCs were isolated by Ficoll-Histopaque density gradient centrifugation and then cryopreserved in liquid nitrogen vapor phase. Analytical flow cytometry was used to check the purity and quantity of every magnetically sorted T cell population. Genomic DNA was isolated from each sorted fraction and quantified by UV absorbance on a Nanodrop 2000c. The data are from a study of shared clonotypes between healthy human individuals (dated by TCRdb to 2018 to 2020). Some background on the complete study: The cohort included three men and a couple of women between 18 and 49 years of age. Between about 0.85 and 9.5 billion PBMCs per donor were obtained by leukapheresis. Different laboratories and diverse techniques were used to prepare libraries and sequence TCR repertoires, to increase sequencing depth and limit assay-specific biases. To estimate repertoire size and how much clonotypes are shared between individuals, the study performed deep sequencing of blood TCR repertoires from a few healthy adults. For each donor, CD4 naive and CD4 memory were each given three plates, CD8 naive was given two plates, and CD8 memory was given one plate.

Findings and caveats that apply to the study as a whole: About 4.5% of naive CD4, 3.5% of naive CD8, roughly 2.5% of memory CD4, and about 0.4% of memory CD8 clonotypes were shared across several donors. Pairwise subsampling indicated that sequencing depth was expected to affect the degree of clonotype sharing among donors. Compared with non-shared clonotypes, the clonotypes found in all four sorted-subset donors had higher generation probabilities. Estimated clonotype richness was generally larger for naive than for memory subsets. The small number of donors limited the genetic and exposure-history diversity represented. Incomplete sequencing was indicated by rarefaction of sorted-subset datasets, despite the large sequencing depth. Sampling was restricted to blood, and TCR repertoires in tissues likely differ from the TCR repertoires found in blood.

Input material: naive CD4+ T cells sorted from blood. According to the study, the label for this sample's cell subset or site signals: CD45RA+ positively selected. Recombination linked TRBV2 to TRBJ2-5; no D segment can be confidently identified. The sequence was collected from a young man in good health. The sequenced DNA is TGTGCCAGCTCCGAAACGTCTGCGGCGGAGGAGACCCAGTACTTC. This sequence encodes CASSETSAAEETQYF.